This TCR beta chain was profiled in a study of blood T cell repertoires in COVID-19. Study information: T cells, B-cell-depleted T cells, or PBMCs supplied cDNA or gDNA.

V gave up 5 bases and J gave up 0 bases; unmatched junction bases: 13. Germline CDR1 is MDHEN and CDR2 is SYDVKM. The CDR3 is 18 residues long. The authors' processing: Amplification with reference gene primers provided the estimates of nucleated cell counts. This table comes from immunoSEQ multiplex PCR, and its TCRdb copy is limited to in-frame clones, with some not included. That table furnishes V, J and clone size, whereas the DNA furnished D and trimming. The top ten hold 1.1% of the sample, which has some 390,000 clones, 75% to 90% seen once. The rearrangement links TRBV28 to TRBJ1-5; 7 bases are a match to TRBD1. Sequencing was performed on PBMCs or T cells enriched from blood (not recorded which). The receptor's source is a man aged 25-40 years who had recovered from COVID-19. The CDR3 nucleotides read TGTGCCAGCAGTACCCGAGGGGGCTCGTCGGATAGCAATCAGCCCCAGCATTTT. Residues: CASSTRGGSSDSNQPQHF.